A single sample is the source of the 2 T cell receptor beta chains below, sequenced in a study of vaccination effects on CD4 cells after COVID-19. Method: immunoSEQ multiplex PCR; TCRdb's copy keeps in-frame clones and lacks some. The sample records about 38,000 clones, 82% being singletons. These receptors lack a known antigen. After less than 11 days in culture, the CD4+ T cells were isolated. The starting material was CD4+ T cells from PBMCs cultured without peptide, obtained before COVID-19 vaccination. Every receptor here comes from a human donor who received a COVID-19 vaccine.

The CDR3 region is CASSWNSGGDYGYTF. CDR3 nucleotides: TGCGCCAGCAGCTGGAATAGCGGGGGGGACTATGGCTACACCTTC. The chain couples TRBV5-1 to TRBJ1-2; D is perhaps TRBD1 (5 bases). V lost 3 bases to trimming and J lost 3 bases, with 15 bases between them. Germline CDR1 reads SGHRS; CDR2 reads YFSETQ. The CDR3 covers 15 residues. Looking up the rest from reference TRBV5-1 and TRBJ1-2 gives the full variable domain: KAGVTQTPRYLIKTRGQQVTLSCSPISGHRSVSWYQQTPGQGLQFLFEYFSETQRNKGNFPGRFSGRQFSNSRSEMNVSTLELGDSALYLCASSWNSGGDYGYTFGSGTRLTVV.

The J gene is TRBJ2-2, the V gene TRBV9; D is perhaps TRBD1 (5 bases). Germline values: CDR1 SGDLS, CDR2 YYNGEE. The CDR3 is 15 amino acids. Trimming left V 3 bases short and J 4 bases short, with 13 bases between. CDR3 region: CASSAHIQGTGELFF. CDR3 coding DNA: TGTGCCAGCAGCGCCCACATCCAGGGCACCGGGGAGCTGTTTTTT.